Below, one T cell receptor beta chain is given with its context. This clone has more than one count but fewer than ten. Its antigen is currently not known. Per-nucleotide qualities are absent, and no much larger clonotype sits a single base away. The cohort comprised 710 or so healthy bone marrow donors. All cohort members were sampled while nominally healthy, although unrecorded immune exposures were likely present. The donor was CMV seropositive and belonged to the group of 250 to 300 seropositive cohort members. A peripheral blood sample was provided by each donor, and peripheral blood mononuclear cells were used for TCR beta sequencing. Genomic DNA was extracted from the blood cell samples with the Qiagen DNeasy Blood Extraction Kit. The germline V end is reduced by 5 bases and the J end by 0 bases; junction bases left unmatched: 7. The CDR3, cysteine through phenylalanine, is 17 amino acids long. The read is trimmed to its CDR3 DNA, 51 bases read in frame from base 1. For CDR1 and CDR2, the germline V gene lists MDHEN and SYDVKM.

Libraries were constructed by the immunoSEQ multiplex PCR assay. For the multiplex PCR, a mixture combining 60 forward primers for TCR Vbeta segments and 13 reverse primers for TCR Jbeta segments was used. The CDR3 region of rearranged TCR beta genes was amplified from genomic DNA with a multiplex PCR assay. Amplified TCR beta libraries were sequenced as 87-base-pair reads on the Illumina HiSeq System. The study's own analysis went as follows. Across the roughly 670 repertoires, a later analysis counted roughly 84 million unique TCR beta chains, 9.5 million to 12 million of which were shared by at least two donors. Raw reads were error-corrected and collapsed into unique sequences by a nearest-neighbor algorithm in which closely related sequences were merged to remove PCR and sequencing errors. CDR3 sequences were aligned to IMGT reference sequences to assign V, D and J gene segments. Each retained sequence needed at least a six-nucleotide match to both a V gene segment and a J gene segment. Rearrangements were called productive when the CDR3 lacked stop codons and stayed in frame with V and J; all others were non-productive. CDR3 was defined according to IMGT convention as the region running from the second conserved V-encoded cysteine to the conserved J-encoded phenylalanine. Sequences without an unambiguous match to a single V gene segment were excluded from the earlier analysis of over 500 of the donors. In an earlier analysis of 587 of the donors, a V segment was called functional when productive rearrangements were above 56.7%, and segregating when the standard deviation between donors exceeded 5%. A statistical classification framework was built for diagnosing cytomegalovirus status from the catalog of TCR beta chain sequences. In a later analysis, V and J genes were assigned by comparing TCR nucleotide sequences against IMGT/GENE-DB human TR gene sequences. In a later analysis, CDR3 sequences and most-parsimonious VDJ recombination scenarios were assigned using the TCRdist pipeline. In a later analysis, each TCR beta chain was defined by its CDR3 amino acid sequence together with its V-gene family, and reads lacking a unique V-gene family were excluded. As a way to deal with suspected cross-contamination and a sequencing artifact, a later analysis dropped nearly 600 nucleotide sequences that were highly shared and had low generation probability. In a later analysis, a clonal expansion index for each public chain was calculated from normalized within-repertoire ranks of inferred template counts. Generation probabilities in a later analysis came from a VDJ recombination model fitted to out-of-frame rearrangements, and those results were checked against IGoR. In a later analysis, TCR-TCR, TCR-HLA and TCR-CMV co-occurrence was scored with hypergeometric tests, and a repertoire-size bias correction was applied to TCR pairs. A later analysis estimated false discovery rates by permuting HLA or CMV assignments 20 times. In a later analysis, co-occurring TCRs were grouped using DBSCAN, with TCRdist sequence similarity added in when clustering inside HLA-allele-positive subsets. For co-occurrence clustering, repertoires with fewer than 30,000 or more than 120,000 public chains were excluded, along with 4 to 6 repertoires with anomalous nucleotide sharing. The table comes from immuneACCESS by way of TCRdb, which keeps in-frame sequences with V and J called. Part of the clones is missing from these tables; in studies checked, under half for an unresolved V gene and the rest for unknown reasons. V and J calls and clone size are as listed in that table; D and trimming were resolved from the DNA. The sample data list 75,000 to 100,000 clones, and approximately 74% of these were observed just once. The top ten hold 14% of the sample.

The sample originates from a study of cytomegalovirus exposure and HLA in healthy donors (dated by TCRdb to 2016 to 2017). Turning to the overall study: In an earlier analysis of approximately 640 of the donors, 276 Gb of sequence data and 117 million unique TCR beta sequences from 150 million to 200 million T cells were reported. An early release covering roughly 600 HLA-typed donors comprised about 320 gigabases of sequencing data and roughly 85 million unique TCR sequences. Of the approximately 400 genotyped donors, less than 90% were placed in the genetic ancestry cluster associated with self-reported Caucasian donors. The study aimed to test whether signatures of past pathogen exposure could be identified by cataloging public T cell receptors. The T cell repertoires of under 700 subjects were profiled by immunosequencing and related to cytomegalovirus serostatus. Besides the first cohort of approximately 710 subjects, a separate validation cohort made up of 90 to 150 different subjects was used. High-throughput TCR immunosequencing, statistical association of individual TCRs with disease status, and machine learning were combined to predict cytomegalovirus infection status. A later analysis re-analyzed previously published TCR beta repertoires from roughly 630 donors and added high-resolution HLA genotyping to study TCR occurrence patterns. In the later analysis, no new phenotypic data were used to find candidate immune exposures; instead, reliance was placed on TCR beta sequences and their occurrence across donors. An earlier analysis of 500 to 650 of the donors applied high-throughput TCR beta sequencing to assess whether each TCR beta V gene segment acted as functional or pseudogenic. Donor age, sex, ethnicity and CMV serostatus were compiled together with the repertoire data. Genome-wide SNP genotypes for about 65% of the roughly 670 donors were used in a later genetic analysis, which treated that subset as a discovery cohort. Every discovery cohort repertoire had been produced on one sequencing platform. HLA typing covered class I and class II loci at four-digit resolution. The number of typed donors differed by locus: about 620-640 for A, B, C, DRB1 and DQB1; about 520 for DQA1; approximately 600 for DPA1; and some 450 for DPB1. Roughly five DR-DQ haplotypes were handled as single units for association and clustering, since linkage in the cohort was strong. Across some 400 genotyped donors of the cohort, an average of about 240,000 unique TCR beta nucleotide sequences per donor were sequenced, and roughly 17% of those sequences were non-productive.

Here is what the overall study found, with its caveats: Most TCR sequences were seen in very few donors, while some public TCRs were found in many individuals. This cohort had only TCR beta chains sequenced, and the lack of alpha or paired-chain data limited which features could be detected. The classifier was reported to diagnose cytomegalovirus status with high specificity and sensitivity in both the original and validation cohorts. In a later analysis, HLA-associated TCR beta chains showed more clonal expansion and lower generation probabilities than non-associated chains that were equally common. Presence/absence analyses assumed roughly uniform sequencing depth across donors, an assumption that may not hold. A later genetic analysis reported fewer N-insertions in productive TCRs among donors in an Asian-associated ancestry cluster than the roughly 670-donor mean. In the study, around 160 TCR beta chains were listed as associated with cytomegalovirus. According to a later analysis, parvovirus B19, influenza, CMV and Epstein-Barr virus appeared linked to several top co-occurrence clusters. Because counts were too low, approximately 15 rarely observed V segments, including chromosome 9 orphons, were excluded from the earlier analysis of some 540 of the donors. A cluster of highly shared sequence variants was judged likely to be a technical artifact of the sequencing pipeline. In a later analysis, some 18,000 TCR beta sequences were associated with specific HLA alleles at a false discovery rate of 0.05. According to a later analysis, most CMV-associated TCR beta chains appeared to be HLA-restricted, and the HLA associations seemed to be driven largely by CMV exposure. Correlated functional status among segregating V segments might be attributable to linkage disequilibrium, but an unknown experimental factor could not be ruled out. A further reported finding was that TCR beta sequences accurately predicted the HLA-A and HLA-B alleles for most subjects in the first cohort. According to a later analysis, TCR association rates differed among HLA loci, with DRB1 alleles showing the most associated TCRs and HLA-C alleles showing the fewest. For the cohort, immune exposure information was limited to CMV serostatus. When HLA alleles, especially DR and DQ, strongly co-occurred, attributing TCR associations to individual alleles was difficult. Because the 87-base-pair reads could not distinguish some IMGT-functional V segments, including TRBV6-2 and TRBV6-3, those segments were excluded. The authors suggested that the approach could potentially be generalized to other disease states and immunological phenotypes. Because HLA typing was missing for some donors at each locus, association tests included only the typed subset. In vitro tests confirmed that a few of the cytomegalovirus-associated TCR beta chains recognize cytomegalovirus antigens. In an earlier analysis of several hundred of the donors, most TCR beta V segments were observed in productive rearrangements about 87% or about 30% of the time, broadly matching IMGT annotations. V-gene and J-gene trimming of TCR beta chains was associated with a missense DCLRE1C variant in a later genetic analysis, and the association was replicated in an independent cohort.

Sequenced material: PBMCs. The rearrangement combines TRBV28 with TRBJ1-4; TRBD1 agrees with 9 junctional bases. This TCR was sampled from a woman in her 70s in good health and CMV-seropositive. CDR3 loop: CASSPNRGLATNEKLFF. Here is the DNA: TGTGCCAGCAGTCCGAACAGGGGGCTTGCAACTAATGAAAAACTGTTTTTT. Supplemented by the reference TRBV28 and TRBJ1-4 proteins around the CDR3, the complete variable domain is DVKVTQSSRYLVKRTGEKVFLECVQDMDHENMFWYRQDPGLGLRLIYFSYDVKMKEKGDIPEGYSVSREKKERFSLILESASTNQTSMYLCASSPNRGLATNEKLFFGSGTQLSVL.